This TCR beta chain was documented in a study of blood T cell repertoires in COVID-19. Study-wide context: Sample material is recorded as cDNA or gDNA derived from T cells, B-cell-depleted T cells, or PBMCs.

V was cut by 2 bases and J by 4 bases, with 14 bases left in between. In germline, CDR1 is WNHNN, CDR2 SYGVQD (reference sequence). This CDR3 contains 16 residues. TCRdb keeps only in-frame clones here, not all; method: immunoSEQ multiplex PCR. This sample has 95,000 to 150,000 clones, with around 81% found just once. This clone has a single count. The specimen was peripheral blood. The V gene is TRBV10-1, the J gene TRBJ2-2, with D possibly matching TRBD1 (6 bases). The receptor was derived from a woman aged 45-65 years with acute or convalescent COVID-19. For the CDR3, the DNA is TGCGCCAGCAGTGAGACCAGGGGAGATGGCACCGGGGAGCTGTTTTTT. Amino acids: CASSETRGDGTGELFF.